A selection of T cell receptor beta chains follows, all from one sample in a study of CD4 T cell repertoires in COVID-19. Some clones are missing from TCRdb's copy, which holds only in-frame ones; the method was immunoSEQ multiplex PCR. The table includes about 75,000 clones, 80% to 90% detected once. Sequencing was performed on CD4+ T cells from peripheral blood, taken after recovery from COVID-19. Every receptor here comes from a human donor who had COVID-19. Each CDR3 is given with its conserved first and last residue. Each record gives: D gene, J gene, V gene, CDR3 DNA, CDR3 protein. A D gene is named only where the DNA matches it firmly.

. | TRBJ1-5 | TRBV14 | TGTGCCAGCAGCCCCGCCGGGACACCCCAGCCCCAGCATTTT | CASSPAGTPQPQHF
TRBD2 | TRBJ2-5 | TRBV28 | TGTGCCAGCAGGGCTAGCGGGTCCCTCCTGACGGAGACCCAGTACTTC | CASRASGSLLTETQYF
. | TRBJ1-6 | TRBV14 | TGTGCCAGCAGCCGGGAGACTCAGGGGTCACCCCTCCACTTT | CASSRETQGSPLHF
. | TRBJ1-1 | TRBV19 | TGTGCCAGTAGCGAGCAGGGGCTAATCACTGAAGCTTTCTTT | CASSEQGLITEAFF
TRBD2 | TRBJ2-1 | TRBV7-8 | TGTGCCAGCAGACGACTAGCGGGGGGGTACAATGAGCAGTTCTTC | CASRRLAGGYNEQFF
TRBD1 | TRBJ1-1 | TRBV2 | TGTGCTGGGACAGTGGAGACGAACACTGAAGCTTTCTTT | CAGTVETNTEAFF
TRBD1 | TRBJ1-2 | TRBV5-6 | TGTGCCAGCAGCGACACAGGGGGGGCGGTCTATGGCTACACCTTC | CASSDTGGAVYGYTF
TRBD1 | TRBJ2-1 | TRBV9 | TGTGCCAGCAGCCCGGACAGGGGTAACTCCTACAATGAGCAGTTCTTC | CASSPDRGNSYNEQFF
. | TRBJ1-2 | TRBV5-6 | TGTGCCAGCAGCTTGGGCCCGAACTATGGCTACACCTTC | CASSLGPNYGYTF
. | TRBJ1-2 | TRBV7-2 | TGTGCCAGCAGCTTAGAATACCCTCGGGGGGCTCGGGGCTACACCTTC | CASSLEYPRGARGYTF
TRBD2 | TRBJ2-5 | TRBV5-4 | TGTGCCAGCAGCCAACTAACTAGCGGGTCCCAAGAGACCCAGTACTTC | CASSQLTSGSQETQYF
TRBD2 | TRBJ2-5 | TRBV7-2 | TGTGCCAGCAGCTTTCGGACTAGAGGGAAAGAGACCCAGTACTTC | CASSFRTRGKETQYF
. | TRBJ1-1 | TRBV21-1 | TGTGCCAGCAGCAAAGACCCGGGACAGGGGGAGGCTGAAGCTTTCTTT | CASSKDPGQGEAEAFF
TRBD1 | TRBJ2-7 | TRBV3-1/TRBV3-2 | TGTGCCAGCAGCCAAGATCTCATAGGGGGCAGGGGGACCTACGAGCAGTACTTC | CASSQDLIGGRGTYEQYF
. | TRBJ1-2 | TRBV7-9 | TGTGCCAGCAGCCCTGGGGACTATGGCTACACCTTC | CASSPGDYGYTF
TRBD1 | TRBJ2-5 | TRBV25-1 | TGTGCCAGCAGTGAATACGGACAGGGCTTAGGGGAGACCCAGTACTTC | CASSEYGQGLGETQYF
. | TRBJ2-7 | TRBV6-5 | TGTGCCAGCAGTCCTACTATAAACTACGAGCAGTACTTC | CASSPTINYEQYF
TRBD1 | TRBJ2-5 | TRBV6-2/TRBV6-3 | TGTGCCAGCAGCCGAGACAGGGCCCAAGAGACCCAGTACTTC | CASSRDRAQETQYF
. | TRBJ1-2 | TRBV6-1 | TGTGCCAGCAGTGAAGCGCGGGGCACCGAACTCACCTTC | CASSEARGTELTF
. | TRBJ1-1 | TRBV3-1/TRBV3-2 | TGTGCCAGCAGCCGGACATATTCCAACACTGAAGCTTTCTTT | CASSRTYSNTEAFF
TRBD1 | TRBJ2-7 | TRBV2 | TGTGCCAGCAGTACCACAGGGGCCATAACCTACGAGCAGTACTTC | CASSTTGAITYEQYF
. | TRBJ2-7 | TRBV19 | TGTGCCAGTAGTATAGGGAGCAGGGTAGCCTACGAGCAGTACTTC | CASSIGSRVAYEQYF
TRBD1 | TRBJ1-2 | TRBV5-6 | TGTGCCAGCGGGGGACAGGGTGGCTATGGCTACACCTTC | CASGGQGGYGYTF
. | TRBJ1-3 | TRBV11-3 | TGTGCCAGCACCAGTGAGGATCCGCTCTCTGGAAACACCATATATTTT | CASTSEDPLSGNTIYF
. | TRBJ1-2 | TRBV6-5 | TGTGCCAGCAGCGACGGAAGGGGATATGGCTACACCTTC | CASSDGRGYGYTF
. | TRBJ2-5 | TRBV7-7 | TGTGCCAGCAGCTTAAGAGCAGGGGGGTTCGCAGAGACCCAGTACTTC | CASSLRAGGFAETQYF
TRBD1 | TRBJ2-1 | TRBV2 | TGTGCCAGCAGTGTACAGGGGGGTTCCAATGAGCAGTTCTTC | CASSVQGGSNEQFF
. | TRBJ2-2 | TRBV18 | TGTGCCAGCTCACAAAGAGCAGTTTCGGCATACGGGGAGCTGTTTTTT | CASSQRAVSAYGELFF
TRBD1 | TRBJ2-7 | TRBV9 | TGTGCCAGCAGCGCAAGACAGGGGGTTTTAGTGTACGAGCAGTACTTC | CASSARQGVLVYEQYF
. | TRBJ1-6 | TRBV2 | TGTGCCAGCAGTTTGGAACAGGATTCACCCCTCCACTTT | CASSLEQDSPLHF